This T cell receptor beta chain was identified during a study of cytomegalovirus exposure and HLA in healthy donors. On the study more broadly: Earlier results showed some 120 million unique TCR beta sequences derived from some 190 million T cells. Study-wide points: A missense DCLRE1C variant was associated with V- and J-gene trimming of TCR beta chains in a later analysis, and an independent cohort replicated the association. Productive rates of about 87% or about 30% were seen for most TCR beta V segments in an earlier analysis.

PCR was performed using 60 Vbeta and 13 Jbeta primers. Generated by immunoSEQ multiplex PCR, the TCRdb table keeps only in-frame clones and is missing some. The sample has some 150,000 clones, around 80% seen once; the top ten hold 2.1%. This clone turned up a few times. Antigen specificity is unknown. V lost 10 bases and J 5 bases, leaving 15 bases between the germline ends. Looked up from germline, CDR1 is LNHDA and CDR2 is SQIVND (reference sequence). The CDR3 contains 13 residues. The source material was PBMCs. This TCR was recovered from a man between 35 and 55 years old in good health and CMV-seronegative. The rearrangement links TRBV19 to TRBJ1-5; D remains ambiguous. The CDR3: CATRSLSDQPQHF. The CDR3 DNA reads TGTGCCACCAGATCGTTGAGCGATCAGCCCCAGCATTTT.